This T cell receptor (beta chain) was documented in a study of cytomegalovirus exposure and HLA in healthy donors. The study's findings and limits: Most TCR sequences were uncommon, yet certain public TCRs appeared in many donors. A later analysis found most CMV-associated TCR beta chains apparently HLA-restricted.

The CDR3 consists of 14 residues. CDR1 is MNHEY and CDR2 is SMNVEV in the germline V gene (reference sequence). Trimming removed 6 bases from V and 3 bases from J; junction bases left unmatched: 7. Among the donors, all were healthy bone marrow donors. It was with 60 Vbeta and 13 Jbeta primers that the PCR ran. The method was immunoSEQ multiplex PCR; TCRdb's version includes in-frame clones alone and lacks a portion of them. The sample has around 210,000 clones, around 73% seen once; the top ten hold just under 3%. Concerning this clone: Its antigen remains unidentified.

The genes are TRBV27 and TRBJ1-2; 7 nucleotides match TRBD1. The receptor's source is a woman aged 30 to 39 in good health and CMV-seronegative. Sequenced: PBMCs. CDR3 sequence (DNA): TGTGCCAGCAGAAATTCCGGGACAGACTATGGCTACACCTTC. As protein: CASRNSGTDYGYTF.